Listed here are 27 T cell receptor beta chains from one sample, sequenced in a study of CD8 T cells in Susac syndrome (dated 2019 in TCRdb). The library relied on the immunoSEQ multiplex PCR assay. RNA was extracted with the RNeasy kit and about 0.5 to 1 ug was reverse transcribed using random hexamers. TCRdb reran the public reads through fastp at Q25 and MiXCR, keeping productive beta chains. Each entry merges the rows of one CDR3 protein and shows their most common DNA and genes. The sample data list about 120,000 distinct CDR3 sequences, and 94% of these were observed just once. The top ten hold roughly 0.098% of the sample. Sequencing was carried out using CD4+ T cells from PBMCs. The source is a human donor in good health.

The V call is TRBV12-3 or TRBV12-4, the J call TRBJ2-5, with D perhaps TRBD1 or TRBD2 (6 bases each). The CDR3 totals 15 residues. V was pared by 8 bases and J by 1 base, with 17 bases between. The CDR3 DNA reads TGTGCCAGCCGCGGCGGGATAGGGGGCCAAGAGACCCAGTACTTC. Its protein product is CASRGGIGGQETQYF.

The genes are TRBV7-9 and TRBJ1-5, with no clear D. CDR3 length: 14 residues. V gave up 3 bases and J gave up 3 bases, with 9 bases separating them. Germline V lookup: CDR1 SEHNR, CDR2 FQNEAQ (reference sequence). DNA for the CDR3: TGTGCCAGCAGCTTCTCGGGGAACAATCAGCCCCAGCATTTT. Its translation: CASSFSGNNQPQHF.

This sequence joins TRBV20-1 and TRBJ2-1, with TRBD2 matching 8 bases. Germline V gene data show CDR1 as DFQATT and CDR2 as SNEGSKA (reference sequence). The CDR3 covers 14 residues. The V and J ends lost 2 bases and 7 bases, in that order; junction bases with no gene match: 7. The CDR3 protein is CSARTGRASNEQFF. CDR3 bases: TGCAGTGCTAGAACCGGGAGGGCTTCAAATGAGCAGTTCTTC.

This clonotype was observed a single time. The J gene is TRBJ1-4, the V gene TRBV29-1, with a weak D call TRBD1 (6 bases). Deletions cut 4 bases from V and 8 bases from J, with 17 bases between. The CDR3 contains 14 residues. CDR1 and CDR2 (germline): SQVTM, ANQGSEA. The CDR3 spells CSVVGSGVGEKLFF. The CDR3 region has the DNA TGCAGCGTTGTCGGTTCAGGGGTGGGAGAAAAACTGTTTTTT.

The V and J genes are TRBV6-5 and TRBJ1-2, with D perhaps matching TRBD1 (6 bases). V dropped 2 bases and J dropped 5 bases, with 15 bases sitting between them. The V gene's germline CDR1 is MNHEY and CDR2 SVGAGI. The CDR3 runs 15 residues. CDR3 sequence (DNA): TGTGCCAGCAGTTACCTGGGACACGAGAGATATGGCTACACCTTC. Encoded protein: CASSYLGHERYGYTF.

The gene calls are TRBV9 and TRBJ1-2; possibly TRBD1 for D (6 bases). There are 14 residues in the CDR3. Germline-derived CDR1 and CDR2 are SGDLS and YYNGEE. Trimming stripped 2 bases from V and 8 bases from J, with 16 bases between. CDR3 loop: CASSVGRGMQGYTF. The CDR3 bases are TGTGCCAGCAGCGTGGGGAGGGGGATGCAGGGCTACACCTTC.

V and J are TRBV27 and TRBJ2-3, with 7 bases that match TRBD1. V lost 1 base, J lost 2 bases, and 3 bases stayed unmatched. The germline CDR1 and CDR2 sequences are MNHEY and SMNVEV (reference sequence). CDR3 size: 15 residues. CDR3 region: CASSLWTGSTDTQYF. The CDR3 nucleotides are TGTGCCAGCAGTTTATGGACAGGATCCACAGATACGCAGTATTTT.

The rearrangement uses TRBV5-1 and TRBJ1-3; no definite D call. The CDR3 totals 15 residues. Trimming removed 0 bases from V and 2 bases from J, with 9 bases in between. Germline lookup yields CDR1 SGHRS and CDR2 YFSETQ. The CDR3 DNA sequence: TGCGCCAGCAGCTTGGTGGCAGACCCTGGAAACACCATATATTTT. It encodes CASSLVADPGNTIYF. Full variable domain (rest looked up from reference TRBV5-1 and TRBJ1-3): KAGVTQTPRYLIKTRGQQVTLSCSPISGHRSVSWYQQTPGQGLQFLFEYFSETQRNKGNFPGRFSGRQFSNSRSEMNVSTLELGDSALYLCASSLVADPGNTIYFGEGSWLTVV.

CDR3 DNA sequence: TGTGCCAGCAGCCCCGGGAGGGGGGAGGGAGGCACTGAAGCTTTCTTT. Protein sequence: CASSPGRGEGGTEAFF. The chain recombines TRBV6-1 with TRBJ1-1; D perhaps matches TRBD1 (6 bases). The CDR3 runs to 16 residues. Germline CDR1 is MNHNS and CDR2 is SASEGT. The ends were cut back, 6 bases at V and 4 bases at J, with 21 bases in the middle.

This clonotype occurred a few times. One junction end does not reproduce the germline sequence, and a read error may be involved. The genes are TRBV18 and TRBJ1-2, with D possibly matching TRBD1 (5 bases). Germline lookup yields CDR1 KGHSH and CDR2 LQKENI. CDR3 length: 14 residues. CDR3 loop: CASSPAGGDYGYTF. DNA of the CDR3: TGTGCCAGCTCACCAGCGGGGGGAGACTACGGCTACACCTTC.

The chain links TRBV6-2 or TRBV6-3 to TRBJ2-7, with 14 bases identical to TRBD2. Germline V gene sequence: CDR1 MNHEY, CDR2 SVGEGT. V shed 5 bases and J 6 bases; nucleotides not matched to a gene: 6. There are 15 residues in the CDR3. The CDR3 bases are TGTGCCAGCAGTCAGGGGACTAGCGGGAGAGGCGAGCAGTACTTC. The encoded protein is CASSQGTSGRGEQYF.

CDR3 protein: CASSQSLAGGRRDTQYF. The DNA of the CDR3 is TGCGCCAGCAGCCAGAGCCTAGCGGGAGGGCGGAGAGATACGCAGTATTTT. This chain joins TRBV4-3 and TRBJ2-3; 12 bases are a match to TRBD2. V lost 3 bases, J lost 5 bases, and 9 bases stayed unmatched. CDR3 length: 17 residues. The germline gives CDR1 LGHNA, CDR2 YSLEER.

Here the CDR3 reads CASSRRPGELFF. The CDR3 nucleotides read TGTGCCAGCAGCCGTAGGCCCGGGGAGCTGTTTTTT. The J gene is TRBJ2-2, the V gene TRBV7-9, with D uncertain. CDR3 length: 12 residues. The germline V gene encodes CDR1 SEHNR and CDR2 FQNEAQ (reference sequence). Trimming removed 5 bases at V and 6 bases at J, with 7 bases between.

The V call is TRBV28, the J call TRBJ1-4, with 9 bases lining up with TRBD1. The J segment lost 8 bases and the V segment lost 6 bases, leaving 10 bases of the junction unmatched. CDR1 is MDHEN, CDR2 SYDVKM, per germline. This CDR3 spans 15 amino acids. CDR3 amino acids: CASRSSDRGGEKLFF. The CDR3 nucleotides are TGTGCCAGCAGATCCTCGGACAGGGGAGGAGAAAAACTGTTTTTT.

V and J are TRBV2 and TRBJ2-1, with D possibly TRBD2 on 5 matching bases. The CDR3 extends over 14 amino acids. Germline assignment: CDR1 SNHLY and CDR2 FYNNEI. V lost 7 bases and J lost 8, with 18 bases in between. Here the CDR3 reads CASKGSASSYEQFF. DNA of the CDR3: TGTGCCAGCAAGGGTTCCGCTAGCAGCTATGAGCAGTTCTTC.

V gene TRBV30 combines with J gene TRBJ1-2; 8 bases map to TRBD1. V was clipped by 5 bases and J by 4 bases; unmatched bases: 9. The CDR3 is made up of 14 amino acids. CDR1 and CDR2 from the germline V gene are GTSNPN and SVGIG (reference sequence). The CDR3 nucleotides read TGTGCCTGGGCCCGTTACGACAGGGGCTATGGCTACACCTTC. Protein product: CAWARYDRGYGYTF.

This clonotype was observed once. This chain links TRBV6-1 with TRBJ2-3; 7 positions match TRBD1. In germline, CDR1 is MNHNS, CDR2 SASEGT. This CDR3 contains 14 residues. Unmatched junction bases numbered 7, after V lost 6 bases and J lost 4 bases. The CDR3 spells CASRRQGIADTQYF. The CDR3 nucleotides read TGTGCCAGCAGGCGACAGGGTATCGCAGATACGCAGTATTTT.

This clonotype was found a few times. V is TRBV28 and J is TRBJ2-5; D call uncertain. Germline lookup yields CDR1 MDHEN and CDR2 SYDVKM. CDR3 size: 14 residues. The V gene lost 2 bases and the J gene lost 2 bases, with 9 bases spanning the gap. The CDR3 bases are TGTGCCAGCAGTTTAGCAGGAGCGCAAGAGACCCAGTACTTC. Protein product: CASSLAGAQETQYF. Looking up the rest from reference TRBV28 and TRBJ2-5 gives the full variable domain: DVKVTQSSRYLVKRTGEKVFLECVQDMDHENMFWYRQDPGLGLRLIYFSYDVKMKEKGDIPEGYSVSREKKERFSLILESASTNQTSMYLCASSLAGAQETQYFGPGTRLLVL.

The chain uses TRBV13 and TRBJ2-7; D ambiguous. The CDR3 totals 18 residues. V was cut by 5 bases and J by 4 bases, with 27 bases left in between. Per the germline V gene, CDR1 is PRHDT and CDR2 is FYEKMQ (reference sequence). CDR3 residues: CASSGQAARPSAGYEQYF. CDR3 coding DNA: TGTGCCAGCAGCGGGCAAGCAGCAAGGCCTTCGGCAGGATACGAGCAGTACTTC.

The rearrangement links TRBV7-2 to TRBJ2-1, with D perhaps TRBD2 (5 bases). Looked up from germline, CDR1 is SGHTA and CDR2 is FQGNSA. This CDR3 is built from 13 residues. V lost 5 bases, J lost 6 bases, and 11 bases lay in between. The CDR3 DNA sequence: TGTGCCAGCAGCCAGACTATTGGCAATGAGCAGTTCTTC. This encodes CASSQTIGNEQFF.

The J gene is TRBJ2-2, the V gene TRBV27; the D gene could be TRBD1 or TRBD2 (5 bases each). There are 16 residues in the CDR3. Germline V gene sequence: CDR1 MNHEY, CDR2 SMNVEV (reference sequence). V was pared by 3 bases and J by 6 bases, with 17 bases between. The CDR3: CASSLLRGYGPGELFF. DNA of the CDR3: TGTGCCAGCAGTTTGTTGAGGGGTTACGGCCCCGGGGAGCTGTTTTTT.

Only one count was recorded for this clonotype. CDR3 sequence: CAWLASLTSKGNSPLHF. CDR3 sequence (DNA): TGTGCCTGGTTAGCTTCACTCACTTCCAAGGGGAATTCACCCCTCCACTTT. The chain is built from TRBV30 and TRBJ1-6; D perhaps matches TRBD1 (5 bases). Between the trimmed V and J ends, which lost 5 bases and 7 bases, there was a span of 24 bases. Germline V lookup: CDR1 GTSNPN, CDR2 SVGIG (reference sequence). This CDR3 has 17 amino acids.

A few counts support this clonotype. The V gene is TRBV5-6, the J gene TRBJ2-5; D unresolved. The CDR3 runs 12 residues. Deletions cut 0 bases from V and 5 bases from J, with 5 bases between. The V gene's germline CDR1 is SGHDT and CDR2 YYEEEE. CDR3: CASSLAEETQYF. The CDR3 coding sequence is TGTGCCAGCAGCTTGGCCGAGGAGACCCAGTACTTC. The full variable domain, completed using reference TRBV5-6 and TRBJ2-5, is DAGVTQSPTHLIKTRGQQVTLRCSPKSGHDTVSWYQQALGQGPQFIFQYYEEEERQRGNFPDRFSGHQFPNYSSELNVNALLLGDSALYLCASSLAEETQYFGPGTRLLVL.

The rearrangement links TRBV6-1 to TRBJ2-7; D is unresolved. CDR3 length equals 12 residues. Germline CDR1 MNHNS, CDR2 SASEGT. Trimming took 0 bases from V and 2 from J, leaving 2 bases between them. CDR3 sequence reads: CASSEATYEQYF. The CDR3 nucleotides read TGTGCCAGCAGTGAAGCCACCTACGAGCAGTACTTC.

This rearrangement joins TRBV3-1 to TRBJ2-3, with 7 positions matching TRBD1. CDR1 and CDR2 (germline): LGHDT, YNNKEL (reference sequence). Unmatched junction bases numbered 2, after V lost 5 bases and J lost 3 bases. The CDR3 runs 13 residues. The CDR3 is CASSRQGTDTQYF. The DNA of the CDR3 is TGTGCCAGCAGCAGACAGGGAACAGATACGCAGTATTTT.

The chain couples TRBV24-1 to TRBJ2-1, with 10 nucleotides matching TRBD2. V trimming: 5 bases; J trimming: 2 bases; junction bases outside the gene matches: 5. The CDR3 extends over 16 amino acids. Germline values: CDR1 KGHDR, CDR2 SFDVKD. CDR3 in amino acids: CATSAASGSTYNEQFF. As DNA, the CDR3 is TGTGCCACCAGTGCCGCTAGCGGGAGTACCTACAATGAGCAGTTCTTC.

The chain is built from TRBV20-1 and TRBJ1-3; D may be TRBD1 (6 bases). CDR1 is DFQATT, CDR2 SNEGSKA, per germline (reference sequence). CDR3 length equals 15 residues. The ends were cut back, 3 bases at V and 0 bases at J, with 12 bases in the middle. CDR3 coding DNA: TGCAGTGCTAGGATAGGGACAACCTCTGGAAACACCATATATTTT. Its protein product is CSARIGTTSGNTIYF.